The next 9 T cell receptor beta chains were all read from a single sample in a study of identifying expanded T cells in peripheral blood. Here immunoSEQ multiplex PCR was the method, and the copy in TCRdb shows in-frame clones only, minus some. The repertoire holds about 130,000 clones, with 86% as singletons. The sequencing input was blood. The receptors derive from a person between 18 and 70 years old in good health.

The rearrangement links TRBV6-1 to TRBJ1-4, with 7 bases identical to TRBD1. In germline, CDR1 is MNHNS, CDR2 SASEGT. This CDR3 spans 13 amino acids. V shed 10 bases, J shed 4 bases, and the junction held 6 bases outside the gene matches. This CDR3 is CATPGGDNEKLFF. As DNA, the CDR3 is TGTGCCACCCCAGGGGGAGATAATGAAAAACTGTTTTTT.

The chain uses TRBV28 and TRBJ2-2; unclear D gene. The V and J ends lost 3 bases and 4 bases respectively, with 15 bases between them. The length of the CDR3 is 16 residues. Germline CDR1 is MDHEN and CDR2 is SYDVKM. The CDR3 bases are TGTGCCAGCAGTTTGCCGGATTCGGTCAGCACCGGGGAGCTGTTTTTT. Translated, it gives CASSLPDSVSTGELFF.

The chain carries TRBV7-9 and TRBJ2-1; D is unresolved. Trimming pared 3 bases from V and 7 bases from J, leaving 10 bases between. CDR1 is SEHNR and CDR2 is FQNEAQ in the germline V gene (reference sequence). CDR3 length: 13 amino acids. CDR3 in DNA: TGTGCCAGCAGCTTCAGTGTCGGGAATGAGCAGTTCTTC. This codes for CASSFSVGNEQFF.

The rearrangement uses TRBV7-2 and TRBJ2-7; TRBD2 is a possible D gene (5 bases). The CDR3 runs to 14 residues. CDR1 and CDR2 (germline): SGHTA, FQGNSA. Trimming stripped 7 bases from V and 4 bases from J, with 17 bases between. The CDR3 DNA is TGTGCCAGCAAAATCGGGCAAGCGGAATACGAGCAGTACTTC. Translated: CASKIGQAEYEQYF.

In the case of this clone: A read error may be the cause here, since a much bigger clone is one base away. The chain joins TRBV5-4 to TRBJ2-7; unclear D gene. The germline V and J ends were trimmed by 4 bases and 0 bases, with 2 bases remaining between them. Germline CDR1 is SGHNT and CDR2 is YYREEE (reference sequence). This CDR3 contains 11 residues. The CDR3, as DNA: TGTGCCAGCAGCGACTCCTACGAGCAGTACTTC. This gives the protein CASSDSYEQYF.

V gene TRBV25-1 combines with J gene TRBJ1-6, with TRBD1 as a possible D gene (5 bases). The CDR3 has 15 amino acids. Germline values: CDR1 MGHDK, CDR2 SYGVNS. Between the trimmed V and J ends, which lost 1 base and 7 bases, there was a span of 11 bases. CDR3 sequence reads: CASSEFRGPNSPLHF. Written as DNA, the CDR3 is TGTGCCAGCAGTGAATTTCGGGGACCGAATTCACCCCTCCACTTT.

In DNA, the CDR3 is TGTGCCAGCAGTTCAGCCTCACGCTCTGGGGCCAACGTCCTGACTTTC. Amino acid sequence: CASSSASRSGANVLTF. V gene TRBV2 combines with J gene TRBJ2-6; D is unclear. The ends were cut back, 5 bases at V and 0 bases at J, with 11 bases in the middle. This CDR3 spans 16 amino acids. Germline CDR1 is SNHLY and CDR2 is FYNNEI.

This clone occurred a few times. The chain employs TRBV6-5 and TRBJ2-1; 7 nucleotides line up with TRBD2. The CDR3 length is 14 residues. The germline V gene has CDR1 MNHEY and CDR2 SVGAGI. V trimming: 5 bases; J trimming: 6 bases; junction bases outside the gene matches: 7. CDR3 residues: CASSPPLASNEQFF. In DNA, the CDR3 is TGTGCCAGCAGTCCTCCACTAGCGAGCAATGAGCAGTTCTTC.

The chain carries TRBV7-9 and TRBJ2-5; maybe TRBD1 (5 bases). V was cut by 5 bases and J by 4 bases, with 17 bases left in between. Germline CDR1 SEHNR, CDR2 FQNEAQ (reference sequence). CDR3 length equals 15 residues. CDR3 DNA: TGTGCCAGCAGCCCGGGCACAGGAGCATCAGAGACCCAGTACTTC. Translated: CASSPGTGASETQYF.